This TCR beta chain was captured by sequencing in a study of T cells in Graves' hyperthyroidism and ophthalmopathy. Researchers amplified the TCR beta CDR3 regions from RNA transcripts. TCR CDR3 regions were first amplified by RT-PCR with HTBI primers. TCRdb redid the calling of the multiplex PCR reads with MiXCR, one entry per CDR3 protein. The table has some 500,000 distinct CDR3 sequences, approximately 15% seen once; the top ten hold roughly 17%. Study observations and caveats: Appearing also in blood were most of the thyroid clonotypes expanded above 0.001. Stable hyperthyroidism was separated from ophthalmopathy by a model based on 13 V-J features.

Any patient presenting with uncontrolled infection, other autoimmune disease, pregnancy or lactation was left out. CDR1 is ENHRY, CDR2 SYGVKD, per germline. Trimming took 2 bases from V and 8 from J; bases not matched to a gene: 6. The CDR3 length is 15 residues. This clonotype was counted ten times or more. As yet, its antigen is unknown. Source material: blood. This chain links TRBV10-3 with TRBJ2-1, with TRBD2 identical over 10 bases. This clonotype was obtained from a woman under 30 with Graves' hyperthyroidism. CDR3 in amino acids: CAISEEAGGIYEQFF. CDR3 nucleotide sequence: TGTGCCATCAGTGAGGAAGCGGGAGGGATCTATGAGCAGTTCTTC.